What follows are 5 T cell receptor beta chains derived from one specimen sequenced in a study of blood T cell repertoires in COVID-19 (dated by TCRdb to 2019 to 2021). The method behind the library was the immunoSEQ multiplex PCR assay. In TCRdb, the immuneACCESS table is reduced to in-frame sequences with V and J assigned. These tables do not hold every clone; where another copy was compared, an unresolved V gene accounts for under half, and the others remain unexplained. Present in this sample are thousands of clones, more than 80% of which were seen just once. 3.5% to 5% of the sample belongs to the ten largest clones. Sample: peripheral blood. The receptors were gathered from a man older than 75 with active COVID-19.

This rearrangement joins TRBV2 to TRBJ2-1, with a possible D match to TRBD2 (6 bases). Germline V gene data show CDR1 as SNHLY and CDR2 as FYNNEI. V gave up 6 bases and J gave up 2 bases, with 17 bases separating them. The CDR3 totals 16 residues. CDR3 in DNA: TGTGCCAGCAGACACGATGGGGGGACTGCCTACAATGAGCAGTTCTTC. This sequence encodes CASRHDGGTAYNEQFF.

The chain has TRBV2 and TRBJ2-6; TRBD1 might be the D (5 bases). This CDR3 has 15 amino acids. V shed 6 bases and J shed 1 base, with 10 bases lying between them. Germline V gene lookup returns CDR1 SNHLY and CDR2 FYNNEI. The CDR3 DNA sequence: TGTGCCAGCAGGCCCAGGGTGTCTGGGGCCAACGTCCTGACTTTC. It translates to CASRPRVSGANVLTF.

V is TRBV10-3 and J is TRBJ2-7; TRBD1 is a possible D gene (6 bases). This CDR3 spans 13 amino acids. CDR1 is ENHRY and CDR2 is SYGVKD in the germline V gene. The V gene lost 4 bases and the J gene lost 2 bases, with 9 bases spanning the gap. CDR3 protein: CAISGAGAYEQYF. The CDR3, as DNA: TGTGCCATCAGTGGGGCAGGGGCCTACGAGCAGTACTTC.

The chain couples TRBV19 to TRBJ1-2; D is perhaps TRBD1 (5 bases). V was pared by 5 bases and J by 8 bases, with 18 bases between. Germline V CDR1 and CDR2: LNHDA, SQIVND (reference sequence). The CDR3 covers 14 residues. DNA of the CDR3: TGTGCCAGTAGTCCTGGGCGGCAGGGACTCGGCTACACCTTC. Translation gives CASSPGRQGLGYTF.

V gene TRBV6-5 combines with J gene TRBJ1-5; D is possibly TRBD1 (6 bases). The length of the CDR3 is 14 residues. Germline V CDR1 and CDR2: MNHEY, SVGAGI. Between the trimmed V and J ends, which lost 6 bases and 3 bases, there was a span of 12 bases. CDR3 in amino acids: CASRRTDHNQPQHF. CDR3 sequence (DNA): TGTGCCAGCAGACGGACAGACCACAATCAGCCCCAGCATTTT.